This passage covers 9 T cell receptor beta chains from one sample sequenced in a study of blood T cell repertoires in COVID-19. The repertoire was sequenced with immunoSEQ multiplex PCR; TCRdb's copy has only in-frame clones and lacks some. This sample has 200,000 to 250,000 clones, with roughly 90% found just once. Material for sequencing was peripheral blood. Every receptor here comes from a woman between 40 and 55 years old with acute or convalescent COVID-19.

The gene calls are TRBV10-3 and TRBJ2-3, with D possibly TRBD1 on 5 matching bases. V dropped 3 bases and J dropped 0 bases, with 7 bases sitting between them. CDR3 length: 14 residues. CDR1 is ENHRY, CDR2 SYGVKD, per germline. The CDR3 DNA follows: TGTGCCATCAGTGAAAAGGGGAGCACAGATACGCAGTATTTT. Translation: CAISEKGSTDTQYF.

V is TRBV14 and J is TRBJ1-2; D is possibly TRBD1 (5 bases). V was pared by 1 base and J by 7 bases, with 10 bases between. CDR3 length equals 13 residues. CDR1 and CDR2 from the germline V gene are SGHDN and FVKESK. CDR3 loop: CASSQAVGLGYTF. CDR3 DNA sequence: TGTGCCAGCAGCCAAGCGGTGGGGCTTGGCTACACCTTC.

About this clone itself: Other DNA sequences in the same sample also yield this CDR3. V is TRBV10-2 and J is TRBJ1-1; 9 bases match TRBD1. Germline CDR1 is WSHSY and CDR2 is SAAADI. V lost 6 bases to trimming and J lost 5 bases; unmatched junction nucleotides: 4. The CDR3 has 13 residues. The CDR3 DNA is TGCGCCAGCAGCGAACAGGGGGCAACTGAAGCTTTCTTT. It specifies CASSEQGATEAFF.

The chain carries TRBV9 and TRBJ2-7; TRBD1 matches 7 bases. Trimming took 4 bases from V and 7 from J; bases not matched to a gene: 5. CDR1 is SGDLS, CDR2 YYNGEE, per germline. CDR3 length: 12 residues. The CDR3 sequence is CASSPWTGEQYV. CDR3 in DNA: TGTGCCAGCAGCCCCTGGACAGGTGAGCAGTACGTC.

This chain links TRBV11-2 with TRBJ1-6; tentative D call: TRBD1 (6 bases). The CDR3 has 17 residues. Trimming took off 3 bases at V and 17 bases at J, with 29 bases between the two ends. The germline V gene encodes CDR1 SGHAT and CDR2 FQNNGV. The CDR3 loop is CASSFHKQGARGFSFHF. The CDR3, as DNA: TGTGCCAGCAGCTTCCACAAACAGGGCGCCCGGGGTTTTTCGTTCCACTTT.

The chain links TRBV11-2 to TRBJ1-2, with a weak D call TRBD1 (5 bases). Trimming removed 1 base from V and 0 bases from J, with 6 bases in between. The CDR3 is 14 residues long. Germline V gene sequence: CDR1 SGHAT, CDR2 FQNNGV. CDR3 protein: CASSLATANYGYTF. In nucleotides, the CDR3 is TGTGCCAGCAGCTTAGCGACAGCTAACTATGGCTACACCTTC. The full variable domain, with the rest looked up from reference TRBV11-2 and TRBJ1-2, is EAGVAQSPRYKIIEKRQSVAFWCNPISGHATLYWYQQILGQGPKLLIQFQNNGVVDDSQLPKDRFSAERLKGVDSTLKIQPAKLEDSAVYLCASSLATANYGYTFGSGTRLTVV.

This clone has more than one count but fewer than ten. The chain joins TRBV30 to TRBJ1-2; D gene ambiguous. The CDR3 has 14 amino acids. Trimming removed 0 bases at V and 8 bases at J, with 16 bases between. CDR1 and CDR2 (germline): GTSNPN, SVGIG (reference sequence). The CDR3 protein is CAWSVPPGGGGYTF. The CDR3 coding sequence is TGTGCCTGGAGTGTTCCGCCGGGAGGCGGGGGCTACACCTTC.

The chain joins TRBV2 to TRBJ2-2, with D possibly TRBD2 on 5 matching bases. The CDR3 is made up of 15 amino acids. V gave up 5 bases and J gave up 5 bases, with 15 bases separating them. Looked up from germline, CDR1 is SNHLY and CDR2 is FYNNEI. For the CDR3, the DNA is TGTGCCAGCAGTTACATTACCGGGAAAACCGGGGAGCTGTTTTTT. Protein sequence: CASSYITGKTGELFF.

The chain couples TRBV5-4 to TRBJ2-5, with 7 bases fitting TRBD1. Germline assignment: CDR1 SGHNT and CDR2 YYREEE (reference sequence). Losses at the gene ends were 8 bases for V and 2 bases for J; bases not matched to a gene: 6. The CDR3 spans 13 residues. The CDR3 sequence: CASKRGPQETQYF. The DNA of the CDR3 is TGTGCCAGTAAGAGGGGGCCACAAGAGACCCAGTACTTC.